This T cell receptor (beta chain) was found in a study of blood T cell repertoires in COVID-19. As for the study in general: PBMCs, B-cell-depleted T cells, or T cells were the source of the cDNA or gDNA that made up the material.

TCRdb's copy holds only in-frame clones and misses some; the assay was immunoSEQ multiplex PCR. The sample has around 280,000 clones, around 88% seen once; the top ten hold about 5.7%. The V gene lost 4 bases and the J gene lost 3 bases, with 7 bases spanning the gap. The CDR3 runs to 14 residues. From germline, CDR1 is SEHNR and CDR2 FQNEAQ (reference sequence). Two consecutive negative NP/OP PCR tests, clearance, or resolved symptoms defined Cohort 3 recovery. Material: PBMCs or T cells enriched from blood (not recorded which). The TCR comes from a middle-aged woman who had recovered from COVID-19. The chain carries TRBV7-9 and TRBJ1-6; possibly TRBD1 for D (5 bases). This CDR3 is CASSSDSYNSPLHF. The CDR3 coding sequence is TGTGCCAGCAGCTCAGACAGCTATAATTCACCCCTCCACTTT. Filled out from reference TRBV7-9 and TRBJ1-6, the complete variable domain reads DTGVSQNPRHKITKRGQNVTFRCDPISEHNRLYWYRQTLGQGPEFLTYFQNEAQLEKSRLLSDRFSAERPKGSFSTLEIQRTEQGDSAMYLCASSSDSYNSPLHFGNGTRLTVT.